These 14 T cell receptor beta chains were sequenced from one sample in a study of identical twins. MiXCR was run by TCRdb on the 5' RACE reads, yielding one entry per CDR3 protein. Of about 240,000 distinct CDR3 sequences in the sample, over 9.5% were seen once. Input material: memory T cells sorted from blood. The source is a man aged 45-65 years in good health.

There are many counts of this clonotype. The chain uses TRBV4-1 and TRBJ1-2, with 8 bases aligning to TRBD1. The CDR3 consists of 15 residues. Per the germline V gene, CDR1 is MGHRA and CDR2 is YSYEKL. V trimming: 6 bases; J trimming: 0 bases; junction bases outside the gene matches: 6. The CDR3: CASRGQEKSNYGYTF. Written as DNA, the CDR3 is TGCGCCAGCAGGGGACAGGAAAAATCTAACTATGGCTACACCTTC.

The chain couples TRBV5-4 to TRBJ1-1; D call uncertain. Germline V gene data show CDR1 as SGHNT and CDR2 as YYREEE (reference sequence). Trimming cost V 2 bases and J 0 bases, with 11 bases left between them. This CDR3 contains 15 residues. The CDR3 DNA reads TGTGCCAGCAGCTTTGCCTCGGTCGTGAACACTGAAGCTTTCTTT. This sequence encodes CASSFASVVNTEAFF.

The table lists this clonotype with many counts. The chain links TRBV5-1 to TRBJ2-3; 7 bases fit TRBD1. This CDR3 region has 15 residues. CDR1 is SGHRS and CDR2 is YFSETQ in the germline V gene. J was trimmed by 1 base and V by 7 bases; bases with no gene match: 9. CDR3 nucleotide sequence: TGCGCCAGCGGCAACAGGGGCGCCGGCACAGATACGCAGTATTTT. Translating it yields CASGNRGAGTDTQYF.

The V and J genes are TRBV10-3 and TRBJ2-3, with 8 bases lining up with TRBD2. Trimming at V came to 6 bases and at J to 1 base, leaving 3 bases not matched to a gene. CDR1 and CDR2 (germline): ENHRY, SYGVKD. This CDR3 has 14 amino acids. The CDR3 region has the DNA TGTGCCATCAGGGCGGGGGGTGGCACAGATACGCAGTATTTT. Its protein is CAIRAGGGTDTQYF.

This clonotype was counted at least ten times. The chain joins TRBV20-1 to TRBJ1-5; TRBD1 matches at 8 bases. The V and J ends lost 0 bases and 2 bases, in that order; junction bases with no gene match: 6. The CDR3 covers 16 residues. Looked up from germline, CDR1 is DFQATT and CDR2 is SNEGSKA (reference sequence). The CDR3 nucleotides are TGCAGTGCTAGAGATACAGGGGGTGCGGGCAATCAGCCCCAGCATTTT. Its protein product is CSARDTGGAGNQPQHF.

The rearrangement uses TRBV10-3 and TRBJ1-2; 7 bases are a match to TRBD1. J gave up 8 bases and V 1 base, and 4 bases lay outside the gene matches. The CDR3 runs 13 residues. Germline lookup yields CDR1 ENHRY and CDR2 SYGVKD. Written as DNA, the CDR3 is TGTGCCATCAGTGAGTGGGACAGCCGCGGCTACACCTTC. Amino acids: CAISEWDSRGYTF.

This clonotype was counted between two and nine times. The chain joins TRBV29-1 to TRBJ2-2; 9 positions match TRBD2. V shed 3 bases and J 4 bases; nucleotides not matched to a gene: 6. Germline CDR1 is SQVTM and CDR2 is ANQGSEA. The CDR3 runs 15 residues. The CDR3 DNA reads as TGCAGCGTTGAGGGGGTAGCGGGAGCCACCGGGGAGCTGTTTTTT. Its translation is CSVEGVAGATGELFF.

The chain links TRBV6-1 to TRBJ1-1, with D tentatively TRBD1 (6 bases). The CDR3 is 15 amino acids. V was clipped by 3 bases and J by 2 bases, with 13 bases between them. Germline values: CDR1 MNHNS, CDR2 SASEGT. The CDR3 sequence is CASSDIWTENTEAFF. The CDR3 DNA is TGTGCCAGCAGTGATATATGGACAGAAAACACTGAAGCTTTCTTT.

There are many counts of this clonotype. V gene TRBV5-1 combines with J gene TRBJ2-1, with 8 nucleotides matching TRBD1. V shed 0 bases, J shed 2 bases, and the junction held 1 base outside the gene matches. The V gene's germline CDR1 is SGHRS and CDR2 YFSETQ. The CDR3 totals 15 residues. The CDR3: CASSLGQGPYNEQFF. The CDR3 bases are TGCGCCAGCAGCTTGGGACAGGGGCCCTACAATGAGCAGTTCTTC.

This clonotype was found many times. The chain is built from TRBV6-2 or TRBV6-3 and TRBJ2-2; D uncertain. Germline V CDR1 and CDR2: MNHEY, SVGEGT. V dropped 5 bases and J dropped 0 bases, with 7 bases sitting between them. The CDR3 extends over 14 amino acids. The CDR3 reads CASSNYANTGELFF. Here the CDR3 DNA reads TGTGCCAGCAGTAACTATGCGAACACCGGGGAGCTGTTTTTT.

The rearrangement links TRBV28 to TRBJ2-5; TRBD1 matches at 8 bases. V was pared by 6 bases and J by 2 bases, with 8 bases of the junction left unmatched. The CDR3 has 15 residues. CDR1 is MDHEN and CDR2 is SYDVKM in the germline V gene. The CDR3 loop is CASRVPGTGQETQYF. CDR3 DNA sequence: TGTGCCAGCAGAGTGCCCGGGACAGGACAAGAGACCCAGTACTTC. Full variable domain (outside the CDR3, taken from reference TRBV28 and TRBJ2-5): DVKVTQSSRYLVKRTGEKVFLECVQDMDHENMFWYRQDPGLGLRLIYFSYDVKMKEKGDIPEGYSVSREKKERFSLILESASTNQTSMYLCASRVPGTGQETQYFGPGTRLLVL.

This clonotype was detected ten times or more. This chain connects TRBV28 to TRBJ2-1; 12 bases match TRBD2. The V gene's germline CDR1 is MDHEN and CDR2 SYDVKM. The CDR3 is made up of 16 amino acids. Unmatched junction bases numbered 4, after V lost 5 bases and J lost 2 bases. The CDR3 sequence is CASSTRLAGAYNEQFF. The CDR3 bases are TGTGCCAGCAGTACCAGACTAGCGGGGGCCTACAATGAGCAGTTCTTC.

The chain has TRBV4-2 and TRBJ2-2; 8 bases align to TRBD2. Germline V gene sequence: CDR1 LGHNA, CDR2 YNFKEQ. The J segment lost 1 base and the V segment lost 1 base, leaving 5 bases of the junction unmatched. This CDR3 comprises 17 residues. The CDR3 spells CASSQGGGLVNTGELFF. CDR3 coding DNA: TGTGCCAGCAGCCAAGGCGGGGGACTAGTGAACACCGGGGAGCTGTTTTTT.

The rearrangement joins TRBV10-3 to TRBJ2-3; D not certain. Trimming removed 4 bases from V and 3 bases from J, with 5 bases in between. This CDR3 has 12 amino acids. Germline CDR1 and CDR2: ENHRY and SYGVKD. CDR3 DNA sequence: TGTGCCATCAGTGTAGGGACAGATACGCAGTATTTT. It specifies CAISVGTDTQYF.